The clone carrying this TCR beta chain was counted many times. In germline, CDR1 is MNHNS, CDR2 SASEGT. CDR3 length: 16 residues. V gave up 7 bases and J gave up 2 bases; unmatched junction bases: 8. Time point specified: longitudinal time-point 2. This sample was taken from a study of neurological immune-mediated disorders. The making of cDNA relied on 5'RACE with 10-nucleotide random UMIs. TCRdb recomputed calls from the 5' RACE reads with MiXCR, one row per CDR3 protein. The table records fewer than 40,000 distinct CDR3 sequences, less than 15% of them present only once. J is TRBJ2-1 and V is TRBV6-1, with 10 bases fitting TRBD2. Sequencing was performed on PBMCs. The TCR sequence derives from a woman in her forties in good health. The chain's CDR3 is CASNPSTSGAYNEQFF. In nucleotides, the CDR3 is TGTGCCAGCAATCCATCAACTAGCGGGGCCTACAATGAGCAGTTCTTC.